This T cell receptor beta chain was sequenced for a study of T cells in Graves' hyperthyroidism and ophthalmopathy. Study-level points and caveats: Most expanded thyroid clonotypes above 0.001 recurred in blood.

V dropped 6 bases and J dropped 2 bases, with 13 bases sitting between them. The germline CDR1 and CDR2 sequences are MDHEN and SYDVKM. CDR3 size: 14 residues. Investigators excluded patients with uncontrolled infection, other autoimmune disease, pregnancy or lactation. Diagnostic decisions used clinical symptoms, serum thyroxine and TRAb, thyroid ultrasound and orbital computed tomography. TCR beta CDR3 regions were amplified from RNA. Carried out on the TCR CDR3, a first-round RT-PCR used the HTBI primer set. MiXCR, applied by TCRdb to the multiplex PCR reads, yields one record per CDR3 protein. Here the sample spans more than 550,000 distinct CDR3 sequences, 17% being singletons. This clonotype was detected many times. Its matching antigen is unknown.

This chain uses TRBV28 with TRBJ1-2; D remains unclear. The sample taken for sequencing was blood. This clonotype was sampled from a man aged 45-65 years with Graves' hyperthyroidism. CDR3 DNA: TGTGCCAGCAGCCAGGAGTTGGGGAACTATGGCTACACCTTC. Translation: CASSQELGNYGYTF.